These 17 T cell receptor beta chains were sequenced from one sample in a study of blood T cell repertoires in COVID-19. Method: immunoSEQ multiplex PCR; TCRdb's copy keeps in-frame clones and lacks some. The table records 100,000 to 150,000 clones, about 86% of them present only once. Source material: PBMCs or T cells enriched from blood (not recorded which). These receptors all come from a woman in her fifties or sixties who had recovered from COVID-19.

The chain carries TRBV11-3 and TRBJ2-7, with D maybe TRBD2 (6 bases). The V end was cut by 4 bases, the J end by 2 bases, with 6 bases between. The CDR3 runs to 12 residues. Looked up from germline, CDR1 is SGHNT and CDR2 is YENEEA. The CDR3 reads CASSWEAYEQYF. In DNA, the CDR3 is TGTGCCAGCAGCTGGGAGGCCTACGAGCAGTACTTC.

This sequence joins TRBV9 and TRBJ2-2, with D hard to call. The CDR3 sequence is 17 residues long. Germline loops: CDR1 SGDLS, CDR2 YYNGEE. V dropped 3 bases and J dropped 0 bases, with 15 bases sitting between them. CDR3 in amino acids: CASSANLVTANTGELFF. The CDR3 DNA is TGTGCCAGCAGCGCTAACTTGGTAACCGCGAACACCGGGGAGCTGTTTTTT.

The rearrangement joins TRBV4-1 to TRBJ2-1, with 11 positions matching TRBD2. Germline CDR1 and CDR2: MGHRA and YSYEKL. The CDR3 extends over 19 amino acids. V gave up 6 bases and J gave up 0 bases; unmatched junction bases: 13. The DNA of the CDR3 is TGCGCCAGCAGACTAAGACTAGCGGGATTCATCGACTCCTACAATGAGCAGTTCTTC. Translation: CASRLRLAGFIDSYNEQFF.

The rearrangement uses TRBV6-6 and TRBJ2-1; D gene uncertain. Trimming took off 7 bases at V and 0 bases at J, with 7 bases between the two ends. CDR3 length: 13 amino acids. The germline gives CDR1 MNHNY, CDR2 SVGAGI (reference sequence). CDR3: CASTRYSYNEQFF. As DNA, the CDR3 is TGTGCCAGCACCCGTTACTCCTACAATGAGCAGTTCTTC.

The chain is built from TRBV7-2 and TRBJ1-2; D is unresolved. The CDR3 consists of 13 residues. V was shortened by 3 bases and J by 4 bases, with 9 bases between the two germline ends. Germline CDR1 is SGHTA and CDR2 is FQGNSA. As DNA, the CDR3 is TGTGCCAGCAGCTTTGCGAGCCGCTATGGCTACACCTTC. Amino acids: CASSFASRYGYTF.

A few counts support this clone. The chain combines TRBV11-2 with TRBJ2-1; maybe TRBD1 (6 bases). Between the trimmed V and J ends, which lost 7 bases and 4 bases, there was a span of 14 bases. Per germline, CDR1 SGHAT and CDR2 FQNNGV. The CDR3 sequence is 14 residues long. CDR3 sequence (DNA): TGTGCCAGCAACCCAGGGGCAGGGTACAATGAGCAGTTCTTC. It yields the protein CASNPGAGYNEQFF.

This sequence joins TRBV12-3 or TRBV12-4 and TRBJ1-2, with D possibly matching TRBD1 (5 bases). V lost 2 bases to trimming and J lost 14 bases, with 12 bases between them. The CDR3 contains 11 residues. CDR3 nucleotides: TGTGCCAGCAGTTTACGGACAACGCGGACCTTC. It translates to CASSLRTTRTF.

The CDR3 region is CASSHLHRETGEQYF. CDR3 coding DNA: TGTGCCAGCAGCCACCTGCACAGGGAGACAGGCGAGCAGTACTTC. The rearrangement links TRBV3-1 (or the pseudogene TRBV3-2) to TRBJ2-7; D is perhaps TRBD1 (6 bases). V was cut by 3 bases and J by 6 bases, with 18 bases left in between. The CDR3 is 15 amino acids. Looked up from germline, CDR1 is LGHDT and CDR2 is YNNKEL (reference sequence).

The chain joins TRBV5-1 to TRBJ2-2; 8 bases are shared with TRBD2. Germline values: CDR1 SGHRS, CDR2 YFSETQ. The CDR3 extends over 16 amino acids. V dropped 2 bases and J dropped 4; count of bases not matched to a gene: 7. DNA of the CDR3: TGCGCCAGCAGCTTTGTTACTAGCGGATTCACCGGGGAGCTGTTTTTT. Residues: CASSFVTSGFTGELFF.

The chain links TRBV5-6 to TRBJ2-2; the D is unclear. The CDR3 loop spans 14 amino acids. V dropped 4 bases and J dropped 5 bases, with 12 bases sitting between them. CDR1 SGHDT and CDR2 YYEEEE come from the germline V gene. CDR3 nucleotide sequence: TGTGCCAGCAGCCCCACCGGTGCTACCGGGGAGCTGTTTTTT. Encoded protein: CASSPTGATGELFF. Drawing the rest from reference TRBV5-6 and TRBJ2-2, the complete variable domain is DAGVTQSPTHLIKTRGQQVTLRCSPKSGHDTVSWYQQALGQGPQFIFQYYEEEERQRGNFPDRFSGHQFPNYSSELNVNALLLGDSALYLCASSPTGATGELFFGEGSRLTVL.

This sequence joins TRBV14 and TRBJ1-3; D unresolved. CDR3 length equals 11 residues. The germline gives CDR1 SGHDN, CDR2 FVKESK. V lost 10 bases to trimming and J lost 4 bases, with 8 bases between them. CDR3 bases: TGTGCCACCGTCGTGGGAAACACCATATATTTT. The encoded protein is CATVVGNTIYF.

The chain combines TRBV29-1 with TRBJ1-3; D not resolved. CDR3 size: 13 residues. CDR1 is SQVTM and CDR2 is ANQGSEA in the germline V gene. Trimming left V 3 bases short and J 0 bases short, with 6 bases between. CDR3 sequence (DNA): TGCAGCGTTGACAGTTACTCTGGAAACACCATATATTTT. Translated, it gives CSVDSYSGNTIYF.

The chain couples TRBV7-2 to TRBJ1-1; 8 nucleotides match TRBD1. The germline CDR1 and CDR2 sequences are SGHTA and FQGNSA. The CDR3 extends over 14 amino acids. With V trimmed by 7 bases and J by 4 bases, 8 bases remained unmatched. The CDR3, as DNA: TGTGCCAGCACCCCCGGACAGGGATTCACTGAAGCTTTCTTT. It specifies CASTPGQGFTEAFF.

The chain has TRBV9 and TRBJ2-3, with 7 bases identical to TRBD2. Germline V gene lookup returns CDR1 SGDLS and CDR2 YYNGEE. This CDR3 has 15 residues. J gave up 4 bases and V 3 bases, and 8 bases lay outside the gene matches. DNA for the CDR3: TGTGCCAGCAGCGGAGGGGTTCTAGCGGCAGATACGCAGTATTTT. The encoded protein is CASSGGVLAADTQYF.

V and J are TRBV19 and TRBJ2-5; 14 bases are shared with TRBD2. V gave up 3 bases and J gave up 9 bases; unmatched junction bases: 9. Germline-derived CDR1 and CDR2 are LNHDA and SQIVND (reference sequence). The CDR3 length is 16 residues. CDR3 region: CASSMPRLAGGSAQYF. The CDR3, as DNA: TGTGCCAGTAGTATGCCCCGACTAGCGGGGGGGTCGGCCCAGTACTTC.

The rearrangement joins TRBV7-2 to TRBJ1-2, with TRBD1 matching over 7 bases. The CDR3 is made up of 16 amino acids. Germline V gives CDR1 SGHTA, CDR2 FQGNSA. Trimming removed 6 bases from V and 4 bases from J; junction bases left unmatched: 14. CDR3 sequence reads: CASSSGQAPFSYGYTF. CDR3 nucleotides: TGTGCCAGCAGTTCCGGACAGGCCCCCTTTAGCTATGGCTACACCTTC. Together with reference TRBV7-2 and TRBJ1-2, the CDR3 gives the full variable domain: GAGVSQSPSNKVTEKGKDVELRCDPISGHTALYWYRQSLGQGLEFLIYFQGNSAPDKSGLPSDRFSAERTGGSVSTLTIQRTQQEDSAVYLCASSSGQAPFSYGYTFGSGTRLTVV.

This clone appeared a few times. V gene TRBV5-4 combines with J gene TRBJ2-5, with 9 nucleotides matching TRBD1. This CDR3 has 15 amino acids. After removal of 2 bases from V and 4 bases from J, the junction contained 6 bases not matched to a gene. The germline V gene encodes CDR1 SGHNT and CDR2 YYREEE (reference sequence). DNA of the CDR3: TGTGCCAGCAGCTTCGGACAGGGGCTTGTAGAGACCCAGTACTTC. It encodes CASSFGQGLVETQYF.